This TCR beta chain was sequenced during a study of regulatory T cells in long-lasting Graves disease. The CDR3 consists of 16 residues. Trimming took 2 bases from V and 2 from J; bases not matched to a gene: 5. Germline V gives CDR1 KGHSH, CDR2 LQKENI. Combining iRepertoire HTBI primers with Arm-PCR of CDR3 regions, the authors built TCR beta libraries. TCRdb passed the multiplex PCR reads through MiXCR, listing each CDR3 protein once. This table holds about 470,000 distinct CDR3 sequences, 20% found once. Time point in this sample: persistent/refractory GD, antithyroid drugs over 5 years with positive TRAb. PBMC RNA was the source of the TCR library. Study-wide findings and caveats: Clonotypes that were public and shared totalled fewer than 3,500 in persistent patients versus 966 in new patients.

This clonotype was recorded a few times. The target antigen is unknown. The sequencing used peripheral blood mononuclear cells (PBMCs), collected when the disease was refractory, from a patient treated with antithyroid drugs. The receptor was derived from a female donor with Graves disease. The chain links TRBV18 to TRBJ2-2; 7 bases match TRBD2. CDR3 bases: TGTGCCAGCTCACCAGCCGGGAGGCGCAACACCGGGGAGCTGTTTTTT. It is translated as CASSPAGRRNTGELFF.